The rows below give T cell receptor delta chains drawn from one sample of a study of gamma-delta chains in newborns, infants, children. TCRdb redid clone calling on the reads using CATT. The table lists roughly 5,300 delta-chain clones, just over 14% of them singletons. Sequenced material: blood, taken at baseline. Source of these receptors: a child who was a newborn, infant or young child, either healthy, febrile or measles-vaccinated (not recorded which). CDR3s include the opening cysteine and the closing phenylalanine or tryptophan. The order of the fields is clone size, V gene, D gene, J gene, CDR3 protein, CDR3 DNA. D genes are given only for firm matches. Some rows have no size entry. The others give once, few or many, or a class for an expanded clone.

clone size: .; V gene: TRDV2; D gene: .; J gene: TRDJ3; CDR3 protein: CACDTAGFASWDTRQMFF; CDR3 DNA: TGTGCCTGTGACACCGCTGGGTTCGCCTCCTGGGACACCCGACAGATGTTTTTC
clone size: many; V gene: TRDV1; D gene: .; J gene: TRDJ1; CDR3 protein: CALGDRVLYGESYGEPDKLIF; CDR3 DNA: TGTGCTCTTGGGGATCGAGTCCTCTATGGGGAATCCTATGGGGAACCCGATAAACTCATCTTT
clone size: medium-sized; V gene: TRDV1; D gene: .; J gene: TRDJ1; CDR3 protein: CALGELWDYADKLIF; CDR3 DNA: TGTGCTCTTGGGGAACTTTGGGATTACGCCGATAAACTCATCTTT
clone size: .; V gene: TRDV1; D gene: TRDD3; J gene: TRDJ1; CDR3 protein: CALGVTSYGTGGYTDKLIF; CDR3 DNA: TGTGCTCTTGGGGTTACTTCCTACGGTACTGGGGGATACACCGATAAACTCATCTTT
clone size: few; V gene: TRDV2; D gene: TRDD3; J gene: TRDJ1; CDR3 protein: CACDALKDWGIYTDKLIF; CDR3 DNA: TGTGCCTGTGACGCACTAAAAGACTGGGGGATTTACACCGATAAACTCATCTTT
clone size: .; V gene: TRDV1; D gene: .; J gene: TRDJ1; CDR3 protein: CALGELNTPVGPESGDHTDKLIF; CDR3 DNA: TGTGCTCTTGGGGAACTGAACACCCCGGTAGGACCGGAGTCTGGGGATCACACCGATAAACTCATCTTT
clone size: medium-sized; V gene: TRDV3; D gene: TRDD3; J gene: TRDJ1; CDR3 protein: CASHTGGYRRRSGRRTDKLIF; CDR3 DNA: TGTGCCTCGCATACTGGGGGATACAGGAGAAGAAGCGGGAGAAGGACCGATAAACTCATCTTT
clone size: few; V gene: TRDV3; D gene: TRDD3; J gene: TRDJ1; CDR3 protein: CAFFGGYWGIRADKLIF; CDR3 DNA: TGTGCCTTTTTTGGTGGCTACTGGGGGATACGGGCCGATAAACTCATCTTT
clone size: few; V gene: TRDV2; D gene: .; J gene: TRDJ3; CDR3 protein: CACDTVSTWDTRQMFF; CDR3 DNA: TGTGCCTGTGACACCGTTTCAACGTGGGACACCCGACAGATGTTTTTC
clone size: few; V gene: TRDV2; D gene: TRDD3; J gene: TRDJ3; CDR3 protein: CACDTVNRLGDTLKFSWDTRQMFF; CDR3 DNA: TGTGCCTGTGACACCGTGAACCGGCTGGGGGATACGCTAAAATTCTCCTGGGACACCCGACAGATGTTTTTC
clone size: medium-sized; V gene: TRDV2; D gene: .; J gene: TRDJ1; CDR3 protein: CACDTSWGRTLQAEDTKLIF; CDR3 DNA: TGTGCCTGTGACACTTCCTGGGGCCGGACCCTTCAAGCCGAGGATACTAAACTCATCTTT
clone size: few; V gene: TRDV2; D gene: TRDD3; J gene: TRDJ1; CDR3 protein: CACDTVFSPTGDRGIRYTDKLIF; CDR3 DNA: TGTGCCTGTGACACCGTTTTTAGTCCTACGGGGGATAGGGGAATAAGGTACACCGATAAACTCATCTTT
clone size: large; V gene: TRDV1; D gene: .; J gene: TRDJ1; CDR3 protein: CALGELVPLRRARVADKLIF; CDR3 DNA: TGTGCTCTTGGGGAACTAGTCCCCCTAAGGCGGGCGCGGGTGGCCGATAAACTCATCTTT